The rows below give T cell receptor beta chains drawn from one sample of a study of stem cell transplantation in POMP-related autoinflammatory disease. Generated by immunoSEQ multiplex PCR, the TCRdb table keeps only in-frame clones and is missing some. The table shows more than 9,000 clones, with roughly three quarters occurring only once. Sample: CD4+ T cells from PBMCs, taken after stem cell transplantation. These receptors were collected from a human patient with POMP-related autoinflammation and immune dysregulation (PRAID). The graft donor may be the source of some T cells. The CDR3 runs from the conserved cysteine through the conserved F or W. D genes are given only for firm matches. Part of the rows lack a size; the others show once, few, many or a class for expanded clones.

j_call	d_call	v_call	clone_size	cdr3_nt	cdr3_aa
TRBJ1-6	NA	TRBV4-2	NA	TGTGCCAGCAGCCAAGAAAAGGGCTATAATTCACCCCTCCACTTT	CASSQEKGYNSPLHF
TRBJ1-1	NA	TRBV30	NA	TGTGCCAGGACCCCGGGGCCTGCCACTGAAGCTTTCTTT	CARTPGPATEAFF
TRBJ2-3	NA	TRBV18	NA	TGTGCCAGCTACCCGGGCCTGGCCTGGGATACGCAGTATTTT	CASYPGLAWDTQYF
TRBJ2-2	NA	TRBV14	NA	TGTGCCAGCAGCCTGTGGGGCAGGGGGGCGAACACCGGGGAGCTGTTTTTT	CASSLWGRGANTGELFF
TRBJ1-5	NA	TRBV6-5	NA	TGTGCCAGCAGAAACAGGGATGAAAGCAATCAGCCCCAGCATTTT	CASRNRDESNQPQHF
TRBJ1-1	NA	TRBV11-2	NA	TGTGCCAGCAGCGAAGGACGCAGGGAACAACGAACTGAAGCTTTCTTT	CASSEGRREQRTEAFF
TRBJ2-3	TRBD2	TRBV6-2/TRBV6-3	NA	TGTGCCAGCAGTTACTCGTTGACTAGCGCTACAGATACGCAGTATTTT	CASSYSLTSATDTQYF
TRBJ1-4	TRBD1	TRBV14	once	TGTGCCAGCAGCCGACAACAGGGGCAATGGGGTGAAAAACTGTTTTTT	CASSRQQGQWGEKLFF
TRBJ1-1	NA	TRBV6-5	NA	TGTGCCAGCAGTTTAGGGACTGAAGCTTTCTTT	CASSLGTEAFF
TRBJ1-6	NA	TRBV6-5	NA	TGTGCCAGCAGTTACTCAGGTGGTTTTGAAAATTCACCCCTCCACTTT	CASSYSGGFENSPLHF
TRBJ2-7	TRBD2	TRBV29-1	NA	TGCAGCTCTGAGGACAGCGGGAGGCGATCCATCGAGCAGTACTTC	CSSEDSGRRSIEQYF
TRBJ2-3	TRBD2	TRBV3-1/TRBV3-2	NA	TGTGCCAGCAGCCAAGATACACTAGCGGGGAGAACCCCCAACACAGATACGCAGTATTTT	CASSQDTLAGRTPNTDTQYF
TRBJ2-3	TRBD2	TRBV5-1	NA	TGCGCCAGCAGCTTGAGAGCGGGAGATTCTGATACGCAGTATTTT	CASSLRAGDSDTQYF
TRBJ2-5	TRBD2	TRBV3-1/TRBV3-2	NA	TGTGCCAGCAGCCAAGCAACCCCTCAAGCGGGGTTCCAAGAGACCCAGTACTTC	CASSQATPQAGFQETQYF
TRBJ2-7	NA	TRBV3-1/TRBV3-2	NA	TGTGCCAGCAGCCGCCTCTCCTACGAGCAGTACTTC	CASSRLSYEQYF
TRBJ2-6	TRBD2	TRBV4-2	NA	TGTGCCAGCAGCCAAGGGCTAGCGGGGGCCTCGGGACTTATCGGCTCTGGGGCCAACGTCCTGACTTTC	CASSQGLAGASGLIGSGANVLTF
TRBJ2-7	NA	TRBV7-9	NA	TGTGCCAGCAGCTTCCGGGCCGCCACGATCGGGGAGCAGTACTTC	CASSFRAATIGEQYF
TRBJ2-7	NA	TRBV2	NA	TGTGCCAGCAGTGGCAGCTACGAGCAGTACTTC	CASSGSYEQYF
TRBJ2-5	NA	TRBV30	NA	TGTGCCTGGAGTGAACGAGAGACCCAGTACTTC	CAWSERETQYF
TRBJ1-3	NA	TRBV6-6	NA	TGTGCCCACTCGCCAGGAAACACCATATATTTT	CAHSPGNTIYF
TRBJ2-1	TRBD2	TRBV10-3	NA	TGTGCCATCATCCGTACCCACCCCGGGACTAGCGCAAACAATGAGCAGTTCTTC	CAIIRTHPGTSANNEQFF
TRBJ1-3	NA	TRBV12-5	NA	TGTGCTAGTGGTTTGGGGGTTAGCTCTGGAAACACCATATATTTT	CASGLGVSSGNTIYF
TRBJ2-1	TRBD2	TRBV5-5	NA	TGTGCCAGCAGCTTCCTAGCGGGAGGGGAAAATGAGCAGTTCTTC	CASSFLAGGENEQFF
TRBJ1-1	NA	TRBV12-3/TRBV12-4	NA	TGTGCCAGCAGTTTATGGGGGGACACTGAAGCTTTCTTT	CASSLWGDTEAFF
TRBJ1-1	NA	TRBV7-9	NA	TGTGCCAGCAGTCAAAAGGGGGAGGGTTTGGCTTTCTTT	CASSQKGEGLAFF
TRBJ2-3	TRBD2	TRBV7-9	NA	TGTGCCAGCAGCCCCTTAAAGGGACTAGTGCACGATACGCAGTATTTT	CASSPLKGLVHDTQYF
TRBJ1-1	NA	TRBV13	NA	TGTGCCAGCAGCAACCGGGTCTCGGGGACTGAAGCTTTCTTT	CASSNRVSGTEAFF
TRBJ1-5	NA	TRBV11-2	NA	TGTGCCAGCAGCCATTACGTGGGCCATAGCAATCAGCCCCAGCATTTT	CASSHYVGHSNQPQHF
TRBJ1-6	TRBD1	TRBV12-3/TRBV12-4	NA	TGTGCCAGCAGCAAACAGGGGTCGCCCCTCCACTTT	CASSKQGSPLHF
TRBJ2-3	TRBD2	TRBV5-4	NA	TGTGCCAGCAGCTCACTAGCGGGACTTTTAGATACGCAGTATTTT	CASSSLAGLLDTQYF
TRBJ1-2	TRBD1	TRBV7-9	NA	TGTGCCAGCAGCCCCCAACAGGGGGCTGACTATGGCTACACCTTC	CASSPQQGADYGYTF
TRBJ1-6	NA	TRBV30	NA	TGTGCCTGGGGGGACGTCTATAATTCACCCCTCCACTTT	CAWGDVYNSPLHF
TRBJ2-5	TRBD1	TRBV27	once	TGTGCCAGCAGTTTGAGGGACAGCGGTGGGGGGACCCAGTACTTC	CASSLRDSGGGTQYF
TRBJ2-5	NA	TRBV7-2	NA	TGTGCCAGCAGCTCTCAAGAGACCCAGTACTTC	CASSSQETQYF
TRBJ1-4	NA	TRBV28	NA	TGTGCCAGCAGAGATCGCAGTGAAAAACTGTTTTTT	CASRDRSEKLFF
TRBJ2-1	NA	TRBV5-1	NA	TGCGCCAGCACCCCGGGGGGCCCCTACAATGAGCAGTTCTTC	CASTPGGPYNEQFF
TRBJ2-5	NA	TRBV19	NA	TGTGCCAGTAGTATTGGAACCCAAGAGACCCAGTACTTC	CASSIGTQETQYF
TRBJ1-1	NA	TRBV18	NA	TGTGCCAGCTCACCCTCGGGGGGTGGCACTGAAGCTTTCTTT	CASSPSGGGTEAFF
TRBJ2-7	TRBD1	TRBV19	NA	TGTGCCAGTAGTTTTACCGGGACAGGGGGTCAGTCGCAGTACTTC	CASSFTGTGGQSQYF
TRBJ2-5	TRBD2	TRBV14	NA	TGTGCCAGCAGCCAAGGGGCTAGCGGGGATGCTGGAGAGACCCAGTACTTC	CASSQGASGDAGETQYF
TRBJ2-1	TRBD2	TRBV15	NA	TGTGCCACCAGCAGAGATCGAAGTACTAGCGGGATCAGGAATGAGCAGTTCTTC	CATSRDRSTSGIRNEQFF
TRBJ2-3	TRBD2	TRBV28	NA	TGTGCCAGCACTAGCGGGAGATGGGCAGATACGCAGTATTTT	CASTSGRWADTQYF
TRBJ1-3	NA	TRBV6-5	NA	TGTGCCAGCAGTTACTCCACTCAGGGCTCTGGAAACACCATATATTTT	CASSYSTQGSGNTIYF
TRBJ2-7	NA	TRBV5-4	NA	TGTGCCAGCAGCTTGGCAGTCGGGAGTCGCAACGAGCAGTACTTC	CASSLAVGSRNEQYF